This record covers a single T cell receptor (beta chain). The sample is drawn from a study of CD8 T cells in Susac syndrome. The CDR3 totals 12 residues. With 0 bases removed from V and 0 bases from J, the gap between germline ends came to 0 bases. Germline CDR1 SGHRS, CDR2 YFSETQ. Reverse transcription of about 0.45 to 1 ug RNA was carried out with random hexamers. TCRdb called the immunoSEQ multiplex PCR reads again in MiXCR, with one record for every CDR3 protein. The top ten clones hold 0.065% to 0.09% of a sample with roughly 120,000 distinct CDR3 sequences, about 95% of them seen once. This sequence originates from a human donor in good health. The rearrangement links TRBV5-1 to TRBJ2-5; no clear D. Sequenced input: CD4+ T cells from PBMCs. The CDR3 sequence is CASSLDQETQYF. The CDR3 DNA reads TGCGCCAGCAGCTTGGACCAAGAGACCCAGTACTTC.